The 6 T cell receptor beta chains in this list originate from one sample, sequenced in a study of cytomegalovirus exposure and HLA in healthy donors. The PCR used 60 Vbeta and 13 Jbeta primers. Profiling relied on immunoSEQ multiplex PCR, and the TCRdb table lists in-frame clones only, not all of them. The table lists over 150,000 clones, around 85% of them singletons. The specimen sequenced was PBMCs. The receptors stem from a woman aged 25-40 years in good health and CMV-seronegative.

This clone has only a few counts. The gene calls are TRBV10-1 and TRBJ1-1, with 8 positions matching TRBD1. Germline V CDR1 and CDR2: WNHNN, SYGVQD (reference sequence). The V segment lost 6 bases and the J segment 1 base; nucleotides outside the gene matches: 4. CDR3 length equals 14 residues. The CDR3 sequence is CASSRDRTNTEAFF. The CDR3 coding sequence is TGCGCCAGCAGCCGGGACAGGACGAACACTGAAGCTTTCTTT.

V is TRBV7-9 and J is TRBJ1-2; no clear D gene. Trimming stripped 1 base from V and 4 bases from J, with 13 bases between. The CDR3 sequence is 15 residues long. The germline gives CDR1 SEHNR, CDR2 FQNEAQ (reference sequence). This CDR3 reads CASSLDEEGGYGYTF. For the CDR3, the DNA is TGTGCCAGCAGCTTAGATGAGGAAGGAGGCTATGGCTACACCTTC. The variable domain in full, completed from reference TRBV7-9 and TRBJ1-2, reads DTGVSQNPRHKITKRGQNVTFRCDPISEHNRLYWYRQTLGQGPEFLTYFQNEAQLEKSRLLSDRFSAERPKGSFSTLEIQRTEQGDSAMYLCASSLDEEGGYGYTFGSGTRLTVV.

The V and J genes are TRBV11-2 and TRBJ2-7; 8 nucleotides align to TRBD2. Looked up from germline, CDR1 is SGHAT and CDR2 is FQNNGV. This CDR3 is 15 amino acids long. Trimming took 4 bases from V and 4 from J; bases not matched to a gene: 9. The CDR3, as DNA: TGTGCCAGCAGCTCTCGGGGTAGCGGGATGTACGAGCAGTACTTC. Protein: CASSSRGSGMYEQYF.

The rearrangement joins TRBV27 to TRBJ1-5; TRBD1 might be the D (6 bases). V shed 8 bases and J shed 7 bases, with 15 bases lying between them. The CDR3 totals 13 residues. CDR1 and CDR2 (germline): MNHEY, SMNVEV (reference sequence). The CDR3 loop reads CASSRDIGQPQHF. As DNA, the CDR3 is TGTGCCAGCTCCAGGGACATCGGACAGCCCCAGCATTTT.

This clone was detected only once. This chain links TRBV6-6 with TRBJ2-2, with D tentatively TRBD1 (6 bases). V lost 8 bases and J lost 4, with 14 bases in between. The CDR3 loop spans 14 amino acids. Germline V gives CDR1 MNHNY, CDR2 SVGAGI (reference sequence). The CDR3 nucleotides read TGTGCCAGCGGTAAAACAGGGACCACCGGGGAGCTGTTTTTT. Translated: CASGKTGTTGELFF.

The chain links TRBV6-1 to TRBJ2-3, with no clear D. This CDR3 comprises 12 residues. Trimming cost V 8 bases and J 6 bases, with 12 bases left between them. Germline V CDR1 and CDR2: MNHNS, SASEGT. CDR3: CASSELRDTQYF. CDR3 in DNA: TGTGCCAGCTCGGAGTTACGGGATACGCAGTATTTT.